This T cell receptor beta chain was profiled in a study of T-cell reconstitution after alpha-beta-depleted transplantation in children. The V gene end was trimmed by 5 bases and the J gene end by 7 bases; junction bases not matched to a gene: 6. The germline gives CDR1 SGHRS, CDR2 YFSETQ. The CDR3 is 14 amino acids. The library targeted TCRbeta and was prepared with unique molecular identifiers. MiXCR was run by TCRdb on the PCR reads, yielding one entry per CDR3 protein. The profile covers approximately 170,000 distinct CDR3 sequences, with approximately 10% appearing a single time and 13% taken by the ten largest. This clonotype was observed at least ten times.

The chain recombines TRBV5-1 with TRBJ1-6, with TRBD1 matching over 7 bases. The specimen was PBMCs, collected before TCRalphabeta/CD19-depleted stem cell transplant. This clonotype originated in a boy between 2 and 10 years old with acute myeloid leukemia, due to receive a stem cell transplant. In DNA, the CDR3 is TGCGCCAGCAGGAAGGGACAGAGGAATTCACCCCTCCACTTT. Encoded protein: CASRKGQRNSPLHF.